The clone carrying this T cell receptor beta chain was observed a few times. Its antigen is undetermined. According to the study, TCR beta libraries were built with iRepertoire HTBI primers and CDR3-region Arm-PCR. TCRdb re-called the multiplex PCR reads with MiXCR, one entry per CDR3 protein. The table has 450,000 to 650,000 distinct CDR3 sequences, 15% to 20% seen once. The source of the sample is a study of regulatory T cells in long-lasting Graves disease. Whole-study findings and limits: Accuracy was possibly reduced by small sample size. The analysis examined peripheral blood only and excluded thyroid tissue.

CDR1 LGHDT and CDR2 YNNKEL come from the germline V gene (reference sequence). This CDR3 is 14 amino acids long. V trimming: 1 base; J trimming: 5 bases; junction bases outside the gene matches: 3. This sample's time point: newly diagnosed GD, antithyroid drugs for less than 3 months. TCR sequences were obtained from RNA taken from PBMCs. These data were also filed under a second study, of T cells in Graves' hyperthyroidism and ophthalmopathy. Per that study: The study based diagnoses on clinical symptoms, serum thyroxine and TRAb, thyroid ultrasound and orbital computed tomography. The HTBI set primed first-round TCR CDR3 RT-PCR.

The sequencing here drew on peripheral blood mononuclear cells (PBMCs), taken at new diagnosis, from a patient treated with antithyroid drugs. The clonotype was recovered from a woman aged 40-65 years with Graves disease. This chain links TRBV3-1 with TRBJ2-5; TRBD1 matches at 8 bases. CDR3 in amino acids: CASSQGQGRETQYF. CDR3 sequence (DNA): TGTGCCAGCAGCCAAGGACAGGGGAGGGAGACCCAGTACTTC.